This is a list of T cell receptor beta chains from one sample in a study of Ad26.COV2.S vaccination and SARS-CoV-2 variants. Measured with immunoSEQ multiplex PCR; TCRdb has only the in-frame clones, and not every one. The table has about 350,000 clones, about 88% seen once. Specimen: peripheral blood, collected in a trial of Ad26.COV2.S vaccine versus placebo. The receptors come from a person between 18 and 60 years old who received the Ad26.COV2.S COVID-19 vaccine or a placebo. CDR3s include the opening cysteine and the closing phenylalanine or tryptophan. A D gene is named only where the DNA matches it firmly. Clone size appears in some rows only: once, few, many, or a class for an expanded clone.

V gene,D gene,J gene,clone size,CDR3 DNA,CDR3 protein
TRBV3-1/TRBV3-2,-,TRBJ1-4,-,TGTGCCAGCAGCCAGGGGGCGGTAACTAATGAAAAACTGTTTTTT,CASSQGAVTNEKLFF
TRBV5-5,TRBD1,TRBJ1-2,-,TGTGCCAGCAGCCGCAGGACAGGAGGTGGCTATGGCTACACCTTC,CASSRRTGGGYGYTF
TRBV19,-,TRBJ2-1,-,TGTGCCAGTAGACCGACCGTTTACAATGAGCAGTTCTTC,CASRPTVYNEQFF
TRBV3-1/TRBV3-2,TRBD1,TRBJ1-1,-,TGTGCCAGCAGCCTTACAGGGGCGAACACTGAAGCTTTCTTT,CASSLTGANTEAFF
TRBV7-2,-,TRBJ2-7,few,TGTGCCAGCAGCTTAGCCCAGACCTACGAGCAGTACTTC,CASSLAQTYEQYF
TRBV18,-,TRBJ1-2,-,TGTGCCAGCTCACCGACAGTAATAGAGGGCTACACCTTC,CASSPTVIEGYTF
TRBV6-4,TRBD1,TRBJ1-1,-,TGTGCCAGCAGTGACTCGGGACAGGGGTCTGCTGAAGCTTTCTTT,CASSDSGQGSAEAFF
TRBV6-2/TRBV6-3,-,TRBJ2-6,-,TGTGCCAGCAGTTCCCCAGGCTCTGGGGCCAACGTCCTGACTTTC,CASSSPGSGANVLTF
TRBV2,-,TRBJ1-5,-,TGTGCCAGCGATAGGGCAGGGGATCAGCCCCAGCATTTT,CASDRAGDQPQHF
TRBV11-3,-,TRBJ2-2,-,TGTGCCAGCAGCGCAGAGGGGACCCTCACCGGGGAGCTGTTTTTT,CASSAEGTLTGELFF
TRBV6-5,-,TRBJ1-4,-,TGTGCCAGCAGTTACTCGGGGGCCGGGGAAAAACTGTTTTTT,CASSYSGAGEKLFF
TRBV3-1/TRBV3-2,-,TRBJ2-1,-,TGTGCCAGCAGCCAAGAGCCGGGGGGCTTCCAGTTCTTC,CASSQEPGGFQFF
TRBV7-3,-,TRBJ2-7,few,TGTGCCAGCAGTTCTCCGAGGCCCACAGGGCGCGGATGTTACGAGCAGTACTTC,CASSSPRPTGRGCYEQYF
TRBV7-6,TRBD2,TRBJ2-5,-,TGTGCCAGCAGCTCGGATGTGGCGGGAGGCCAACAAGAGACCCAGTACTTC,CASSSDVAGGQQETQYF
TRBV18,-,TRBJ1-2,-,TGTGCCAGCTCTCCTGGCACGGAGAATGGCTACACCTTC,CASSPGTENGYTF
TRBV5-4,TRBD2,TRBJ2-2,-,TGTGCCAGCAGCTTGTCGTTAGCGGGTACCGGGGAGCTGTTTTTT,CASSLSLAGTGELFF
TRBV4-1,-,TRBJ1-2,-,TGCGCCAGCAGCCCCAGCGGGGCTAACTATGGCTACACCTTC,CASSPSGANYGYTF
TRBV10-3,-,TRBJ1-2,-,TGTGCCATTATGGACAGCACCTCTGGTGGCTACACCTTC,CAIMDSTSGGYTF
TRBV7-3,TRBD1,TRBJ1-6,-,TGTGCCAGCAGCTTGACAGGGTTGGATTCACCCCTCCACTTT,CASSLTGLDSPLHF
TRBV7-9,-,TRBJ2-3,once,TGTGCCAGCCACCGGGGCACTAGCACAGATACGCAGTATTTT,CASHRGTSTDTQYF
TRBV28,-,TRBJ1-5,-,TGTGCCACGCAATCCGAGGGACATCCTAATCAGCCCCAGCATTTT,CATQSEGHPNQPQHF